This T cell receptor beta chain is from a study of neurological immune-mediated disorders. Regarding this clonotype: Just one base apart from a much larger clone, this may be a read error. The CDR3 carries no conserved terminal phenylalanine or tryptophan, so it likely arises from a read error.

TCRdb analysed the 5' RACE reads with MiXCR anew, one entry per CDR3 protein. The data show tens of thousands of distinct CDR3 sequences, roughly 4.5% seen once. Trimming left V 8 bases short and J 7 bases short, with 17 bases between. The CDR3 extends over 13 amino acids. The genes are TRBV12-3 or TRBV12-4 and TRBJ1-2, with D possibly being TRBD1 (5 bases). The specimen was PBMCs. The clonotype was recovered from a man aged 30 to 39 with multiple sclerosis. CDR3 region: CASSPRGGIGYTI. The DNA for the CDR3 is TGTGCCAGCTCTCCCCGTGGGGGTATTGGCTACACCATC.